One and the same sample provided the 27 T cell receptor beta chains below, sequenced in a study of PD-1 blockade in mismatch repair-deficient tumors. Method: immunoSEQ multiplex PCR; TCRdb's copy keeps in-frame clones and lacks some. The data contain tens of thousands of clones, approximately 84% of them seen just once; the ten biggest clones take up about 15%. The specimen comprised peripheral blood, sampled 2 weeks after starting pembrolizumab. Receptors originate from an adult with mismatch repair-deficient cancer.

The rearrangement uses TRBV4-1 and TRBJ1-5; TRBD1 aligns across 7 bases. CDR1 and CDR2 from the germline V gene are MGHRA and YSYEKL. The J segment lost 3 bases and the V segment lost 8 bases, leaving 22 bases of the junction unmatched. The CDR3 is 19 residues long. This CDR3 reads CASLEPGQKKSSINQPQHF. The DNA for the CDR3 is TGCGCCAGCCTCGAACCGGGACAGAAGAAGTCGAGTATCAATCAGCCCCAGCATTTT.

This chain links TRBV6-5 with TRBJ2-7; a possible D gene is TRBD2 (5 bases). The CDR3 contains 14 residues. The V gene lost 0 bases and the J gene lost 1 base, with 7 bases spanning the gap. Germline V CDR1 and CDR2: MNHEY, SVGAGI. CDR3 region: CASSYSSVSYEQYF. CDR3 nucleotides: TGTGCCAGCAGTTACTCTAGCGTTTCCTACGAGCAGTACTTC.

CDR3 loop: CASSFSPGGDEQYF. The CDR3 nucleotides read TGTGCCAGCAGCTTCTCCCCAGGGGGCGACGAGCAGTACTTC. The chain uses TRBV11-2 and TRBJ2-7; TRBD1 matches 8 bases. Trimming took 3 bases from V and 5 from J; bases not matched to a gene: 6. In germline, CDR1 is SGHAT, CDR2 FQNNGV. The CDR3 has 14 residues.

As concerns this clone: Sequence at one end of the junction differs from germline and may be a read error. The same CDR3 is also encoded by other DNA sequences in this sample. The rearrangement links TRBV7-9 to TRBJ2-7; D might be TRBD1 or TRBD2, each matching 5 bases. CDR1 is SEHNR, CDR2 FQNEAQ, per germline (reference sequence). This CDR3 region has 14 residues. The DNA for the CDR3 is TGTGCCAGCAGCCGACAGAACCGAGGAGCGGCTCCGCACTTC. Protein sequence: CASSRQNRGAAPHF.

As DNA, the CDR3 is TGTGCCAGCAGTTTAGAAGGCGGGAGTCAGCCCCAGCATTTT. Residues: CASSLEGGSQPQHF. V and J are TRBV27 and TRBJ1-5; D gene ambiguous. In germline, CDR1 is MNHEY, CDR2 SMNVEV (reference sequence). Trimming took 2 bases from V and 6 from J, leaving 11 bases between them. The CDR3 covers 14 residues.

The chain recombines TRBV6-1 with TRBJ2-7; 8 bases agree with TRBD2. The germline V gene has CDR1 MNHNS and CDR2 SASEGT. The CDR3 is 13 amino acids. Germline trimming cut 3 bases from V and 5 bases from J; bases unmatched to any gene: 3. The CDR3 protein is CASSDGRAHEQYF. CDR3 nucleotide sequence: TGTGCCAGCAGTGACGGGAGGGCCCACGAGCAGTACTTC.

CDR3 sequence (DNA): TGTGCCAGCGGAGGGAACTACGAGCAGTACTTC. Amino acids: CASGGNYEQYF. The chain couples TRBV6-1 to TRBJ2-7; tentative D call: TRBD2 (6 bases). V lost 8 bases, J lost 3 bases, and 8 bases lay in between. Per the germline V gene, CDR1 is MNHNS and CDR2 is SASEGT. CDR3 length: 11 residues.

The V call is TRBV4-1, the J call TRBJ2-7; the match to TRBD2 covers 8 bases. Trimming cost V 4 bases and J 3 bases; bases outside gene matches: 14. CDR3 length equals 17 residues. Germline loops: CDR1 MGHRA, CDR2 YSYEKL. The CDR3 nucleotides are TGCGCCAGCAGCCGCCCCGGGGGGGGGACGGGGAACTACGAGCAGTACTTC. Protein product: CASSRPGGGTGNYEQYF.

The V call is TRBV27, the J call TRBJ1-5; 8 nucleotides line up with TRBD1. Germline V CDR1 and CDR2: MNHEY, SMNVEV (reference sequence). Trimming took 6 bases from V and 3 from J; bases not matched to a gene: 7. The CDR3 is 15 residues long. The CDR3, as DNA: TGTGCCAGCAGCTTGACAGGGGCTATCAATCAGCCCCAGCATTTT. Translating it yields CASSLTGAINQPQHF.

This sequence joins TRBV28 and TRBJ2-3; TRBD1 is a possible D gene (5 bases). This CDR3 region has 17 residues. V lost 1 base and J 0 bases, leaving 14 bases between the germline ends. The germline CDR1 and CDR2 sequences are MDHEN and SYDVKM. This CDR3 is CASSLYTGAASTDTQYF. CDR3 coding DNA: TGTGCCAGCAGTTTATACACAGGCGCCGCTAGCACAGATACGCAGTATTTT.

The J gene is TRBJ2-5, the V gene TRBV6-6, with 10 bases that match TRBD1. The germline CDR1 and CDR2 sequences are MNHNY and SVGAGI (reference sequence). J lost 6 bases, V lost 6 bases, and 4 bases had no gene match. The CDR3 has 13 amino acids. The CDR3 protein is CASRPGQGKTQYF. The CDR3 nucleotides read TGTGCCAGCAGGCCGGGACAGGGGAAGACCCAGTACTTC.

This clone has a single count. CDR3 bases: TGCGCCAGCGGAAATTGGGGGGACGCAACATACGAGCAGTACTTC. Protein: CASGNWGDATYEQYF. The genes are TRBV10-2 and TRBJ2-7, with a tentative D call TRBD2 (6 bases). The CDR3 is made up of 15 amino acids. V lost 8 bases to trimming and J lost 4 bases, with 21 bases between them. Germline values: CDR1 WSHSY, CDR2 SAAADI.

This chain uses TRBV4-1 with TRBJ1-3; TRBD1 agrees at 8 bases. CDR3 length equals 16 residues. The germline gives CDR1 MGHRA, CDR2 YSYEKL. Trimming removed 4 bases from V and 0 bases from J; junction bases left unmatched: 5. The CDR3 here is CASSRGTGSSGNTIYF. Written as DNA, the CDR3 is TGCGCCAGCAGCCGTGGGACAGGCTCCTCTGGAAACACCATATATTTT.

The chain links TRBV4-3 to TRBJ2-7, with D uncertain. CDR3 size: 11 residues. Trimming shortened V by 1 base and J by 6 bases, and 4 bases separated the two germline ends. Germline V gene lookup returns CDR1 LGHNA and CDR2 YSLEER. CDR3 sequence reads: CASSQGVEQYF. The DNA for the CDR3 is TGCGCCAGCAGCCAAGGTGTCGAGCAGTACTTC.

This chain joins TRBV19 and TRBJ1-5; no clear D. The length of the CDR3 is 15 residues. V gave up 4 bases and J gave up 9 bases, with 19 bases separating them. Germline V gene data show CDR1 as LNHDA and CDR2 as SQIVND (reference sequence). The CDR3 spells CASSSRVGRDGPQHF. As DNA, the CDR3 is TGTGCCAGTAGTAGCCGGGTCGGGAGAGACGGGCCCCAGCATTTT.

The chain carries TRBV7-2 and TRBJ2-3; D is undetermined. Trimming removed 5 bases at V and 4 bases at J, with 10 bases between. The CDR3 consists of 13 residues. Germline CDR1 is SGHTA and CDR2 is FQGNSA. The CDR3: CASSTRPADTQYF. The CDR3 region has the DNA TGTGCCAGCAGCACAAGACCTGCAGATACGCAGTATTTT.

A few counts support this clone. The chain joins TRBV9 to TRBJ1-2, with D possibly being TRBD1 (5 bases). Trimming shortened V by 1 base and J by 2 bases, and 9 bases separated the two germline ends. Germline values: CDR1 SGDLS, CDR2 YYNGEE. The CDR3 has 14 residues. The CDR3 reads CASSVRDGNYGYTF. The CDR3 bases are TGTGCCAGCAGCGTAAGGGACGGGAACTATGGCTACACCTTC. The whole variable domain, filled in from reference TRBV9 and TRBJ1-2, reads DSGVTQTPKHLITATGQRVTLRCSPRSGDLSVYWYQQSLDQGLQFLIQYYNGEERAKGNILERFSAQQFPDLHSELNLSSLELGDSALYFCASSVRDGNYGYTFGSGTRLTVV.

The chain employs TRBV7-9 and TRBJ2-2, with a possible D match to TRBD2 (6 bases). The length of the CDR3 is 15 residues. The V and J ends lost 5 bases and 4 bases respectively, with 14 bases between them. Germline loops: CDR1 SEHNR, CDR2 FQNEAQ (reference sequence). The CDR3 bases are TGTGCCAGCAGCCCCAGGGACTTGTCCACCGGGGAGCTGTTTTTT. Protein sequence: CASSPRDLSTGELFF.

The CDR3 DNA reads as TGTGCCAGCAGTTTGGGCAATGAGCAGTTCTTC. This translates into CASSLGNEQFF. The chain combines TRBV27 with TRBJ2-1; D is uncertain. Germline CDR1 MNHEY, CDR2 SMNVEV (reference sequence). This CDR3 region has 11 residues. Trimming took 3 bases from V and 6 from J, leaving 3 bases between them.

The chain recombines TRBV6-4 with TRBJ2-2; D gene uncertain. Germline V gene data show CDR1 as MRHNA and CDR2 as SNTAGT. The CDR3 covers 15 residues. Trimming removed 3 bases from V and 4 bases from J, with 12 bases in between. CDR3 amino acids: CASSDGSEATGELFF. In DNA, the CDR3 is TGTGCCAGCAGTGATGGGTCAGAAGCCACCGGGGAGCTGTTTTTT.

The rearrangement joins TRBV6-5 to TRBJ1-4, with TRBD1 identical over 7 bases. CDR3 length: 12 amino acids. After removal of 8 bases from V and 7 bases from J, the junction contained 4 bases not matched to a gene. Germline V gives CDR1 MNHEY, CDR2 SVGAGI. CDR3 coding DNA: TGTGCCAGCGGAACAGGGGTTGAAAAACTGTTTTTT. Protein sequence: CASGTGVEKLFF.

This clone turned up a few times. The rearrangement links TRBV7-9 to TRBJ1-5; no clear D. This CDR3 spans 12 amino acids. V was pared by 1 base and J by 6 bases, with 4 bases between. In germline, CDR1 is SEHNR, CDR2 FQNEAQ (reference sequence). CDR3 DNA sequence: TGTGCCAGCAGCTTAGGGTTTCAGCCCCAGCATTTT. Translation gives CASSLGFQPQHF.

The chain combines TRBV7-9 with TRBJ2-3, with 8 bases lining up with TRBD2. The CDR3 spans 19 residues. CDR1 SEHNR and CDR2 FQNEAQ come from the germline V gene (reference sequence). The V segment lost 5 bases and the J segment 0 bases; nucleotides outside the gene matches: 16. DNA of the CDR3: TGTGCCAGCAGCCGCCGTCTAGCGGGCAACCGTCCTAGCACAGATACGCAGTATTTT. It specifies CASSRRLAGNRPSTDTQYF.

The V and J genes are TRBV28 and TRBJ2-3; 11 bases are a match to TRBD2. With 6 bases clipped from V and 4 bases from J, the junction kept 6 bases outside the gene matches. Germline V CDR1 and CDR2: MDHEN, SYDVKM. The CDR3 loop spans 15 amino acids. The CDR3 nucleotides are TGTGCCAGCAGCAGGACTAGCGGGTCTTCAGATACGCAGTATTTT. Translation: CASSRTSGSSDTQYF.

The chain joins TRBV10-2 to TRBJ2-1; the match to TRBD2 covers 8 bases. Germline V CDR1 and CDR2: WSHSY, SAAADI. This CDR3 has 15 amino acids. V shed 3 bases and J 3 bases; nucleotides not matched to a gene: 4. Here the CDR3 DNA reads TGCGCCAGCAGTGACGCTAGCGGGCGCTACAATGAGCAGTTCTTC. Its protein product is CASSDASGRYNEQFF.

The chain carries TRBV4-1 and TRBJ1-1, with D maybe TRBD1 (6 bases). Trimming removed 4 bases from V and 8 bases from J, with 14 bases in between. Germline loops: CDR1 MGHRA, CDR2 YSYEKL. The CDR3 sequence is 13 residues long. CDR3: CASSRRGQPEAFF. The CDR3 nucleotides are TGCGCCAGCAGCCGCAGGGGTCAACCCGAAGCTTTCTTT.

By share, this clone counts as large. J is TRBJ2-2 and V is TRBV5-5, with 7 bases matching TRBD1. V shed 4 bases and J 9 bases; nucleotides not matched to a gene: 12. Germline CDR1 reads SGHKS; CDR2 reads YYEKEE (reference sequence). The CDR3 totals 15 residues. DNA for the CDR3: TGTGCCAGCAGCGTCGACAGGGTGGATTACCGGGAGCTGTTTTTT. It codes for CASSVDRVDYRELFF.